This T cell receptor beta chain was recorded in a study of blood T cell repertoires in COVID-19. The overall study: Some COVID-19 samples were acute and others convalescent; all came from the United States, Italy and Spain. T cells, B-cell-depleted T cells, or PBMCs supplied cDNA or gDNA.

How the authors handled the data: The authors estimated nucleated cell counts from reference gene primer amplification. TCRdb's table, derived via immunoSEQ multiplex PCR, lists solely in-frame clones and lacks some. V and J calls and clone size are given by that table; D and trimming were obtained from the DNA. The table shows under 200,000 clones, with over 80% occurring only once. The clonotype originates from a woman aged 80 or older with active or convalescent COVID-19. The specimen was peripheral blood.

CDR3 bases: TGTGCCAGCAGTCCGGACAGAATTCTAATTGGAAACACCATATATTTT. Residues: CASSPDRILIGNTIYF. J is TRBJ1-3 and V is TRBV9; D is possibly TRBD1 (6 bases). Germline lookup yields CDR1 SGDLS and CDR2 YYNGEE. Trimming stripped 5 bases from V and 3 bases from J, with 18 bases between. The CDR3 sequence is 16 residues long.